These 31 T cell receptor beta chains were sequenced from one sample in a study of regulatory T cells in long-lasting Graves disease. Combining iRepertoire HTBI primers with Arm-PCR of CDR3 regions, the authors built TCR beta libraries. TCRdb called the multiplex PCR reads again in MiXCR, with one record for every CDR3 protein. The table shows approximately 470,000 distinct CDR3 sequences, with around 20% occurring only once. Time point here: persistent/refractory GD, antithyroid drugs over 5 years with positive TRAb. The TCR library was prepared using RNA isolated from PBMCs. The sample was peripheral blood mononuclear cells (PBMCs), taken when the disease was refractory, from a patient treated with antithyroid drugs. The receptor source for this set is a female donor with Graves disease.

The rearrangement links TRBV20-1 to TRBJ2-2; 7 bases line up with TRBD2. J lost 2 bases, V lost 2 bases, and 2 bases had no gene match. The CDR3 is 14 residues long. CDR1 is DFQATT and CDR2 is SNEGSKA in the germline V gene (reference sequence). The CDR3 region is CSARPSGNTGELFF. As DNA, the CDR3 is TGCAGTGCTAGACCTAGCGGAAACACCGGGGAGCTGTTTTTT.

This clonotype was observed many times. The chain links TRBV27 to TRBJ1-2, with a weak D call TRBD1 (5 bases). CDR1 and CDR2 (germline): MNHEY, SMNVEV (reference sequence). Trimming took off 5 bases at V and 4 bases at J, with 14 bases between the two ends. The CDR3 loop spans 14 amino acids. The CDR3 region has the DNA TGTGCCAGCAGTGGCGGGGGTGGAATCTATGGCTACACCTTC. It codes for CASSGGGGIYGYTF.

The table lists this clonotype with a few counts. The rearrangement links TRBV4-1 to TRBJ2-7; 9 bases are a match to TRBD2. This CDR3 comprises 18 residues. Germline V gene data show CDR1 as MGHRA and CDR2 as YSYEKL. V was clipped by 1 base and J by 4 bases; unmatched bases: 14. DNA of the CDR3: TGCGCCAGCAGCCAAGTACACAGAGAGGGACTAGCCGCGTACGAGCAGTACTTC. Protein sequence: CASSQVHREGLAAYEQYF.

This clonotype was found many times. The chain is built from TRBV2 and TRBJ2-7, with D maybe TRBD1 (6 bases). The CDR3 length is 13 residues. Looked up from germline, CDR1 is SNHLY and CDR2 is FYNNEI. Trimming took 1 base from V and 2 from J, leaving 6 bases between them. DNA of the CDR3: TGTGCCAGCAGTGAAGAGGGGGCCTACGAGCAGTACTTC. This sequence encodes CASSEEGAYEQYF.

At least ten counts were recorded for this clonotype. The V gene is TRBV18, the J gene TRBJ2-7, with a tentative D call TRBD1 (7 bases). V shed 4 bases and J shed 1 base, with 14 bases lying between them. The CDR3 is 15 residues long. The V gene's germline CDR1 is KGHSH and CDR2 LQKENI. This chain's CDR3 is CASSRGTAPSYEQYF. Here the CDR3 DNA reads TGTGCCAGCTCACGCGGGACAGCCCCATCCTACGAGCAGTACTTC.

The rearrangement links TRBV6-2 or TRBV6-3 to TRBJ1-1; perhaps TRBD1 as D (5 bases). Trimming left V 5 bases short and J 7 bases short, with 20 bases between. Germline V gene data show CDR1 as MNHEY and CDR2 as SVGEGT. This CDR3 spans 15 amino acids. CDR3 coding DNA: TGTGCCAGCAGTAGGAACCGGGGCCGGCCTCTTGAAGCTTTCTTT. Translated, it gives CASSRNRGRPLEAFF.

This clonotype was detected ten times or more. V gene TRBV11-2 combines with J gene TRBJ2-5; 9 bases agree with TRBD2. J gave up 0 bases and V 5 bases, and 7 bases lay outside the gene matches. Germline assignment: CDR1 SGHAT and CDR2 FQNNGV. This CDR3 region has 16 residues. The CDR3 region is CASSPRLAAHQETQYF. The CDR3 nucleotides are TGTGCCAGCAGCCCCCGACTAGCGGCCCACCAAGAGACCCAGTACTTC.

The chain carries TRBV5-6 and TRBJ2-7, with 7 positions matching TRBD1. V dropped 4 bases and J dropped 3; count of bases not matched to a gene: 7. Germline V CDR1 and CDR2: SGHDT, YYEEEE. The CDR3 has 14 amino acids. The CDR3 DNA is TGTGCCAGCAGCCCCCGGGACAGTTACTACGAGCAGTACTTC. It is translated as CASSPRDSYYEQYF.

This clonotype appeared many times. The V and J genes are TRBV12-3 or TRBV12-4 and TRBJ2-5; D not resolved. V lost 1 base and J lost 2, with 5 bases in between. The CDR3 is made up of 13 amino acids. The CDR3 region is CASSLGSQETQYF. The CDR3 DNA is TGTGCCAGCAGTTTAGGATCGCAAGAGACCCAGTACTTC.

This clonotype was seen ten or more times. The V gene is TRBV12-3 or TRBV12-4, the J gene TRBJ2-7; 8 bases match TRBD1. V was pared by 7 bases and J by 5 bases, with 13 bases of the junction left unmatched. The CDR3 sequence is 15 residues long. The CDR3 nucleotides read TGTGCCAGCATAGTATTCGCAGGGGGCCCACACGAGCAGTACTTC. Its protein is CASIVFAGGPHEQYF.

The rearrangement joins TRBV5-6 to TRBJ2-6; D gene uncertain. The CDR3 has 15 residues. The germline CDR1 and CDR2 sequences are SGHDT and YYEEEE. V lost 4 bases and J lost 0, with 8 bases in between. The CDR3 loop reads CASSAGFSGANVLTF. The CDR3 DNA reads as TGTGCCAGCAGCGCCGGTTTCTCTGGGGCCAACGTCCTGACTTTC.

The CDR3 loop reads CASSTTGLTEAFF. DNA for the CDR3: TGTGCCAGTAGTACGACAGGTCTTACTGAAGCTTTCTTT. The chain links TRBV19 to TRBJ1-1; tentatively, D is TRBD1 (6 bases). The CDR3 loop spans 13 amino acids. The V end lost 4 bases, the J end lost 5 bases, and 11 bases lay between the germline ends. Germline assignment: CDR1 LNHDA and CDR2 SQIVND (reference sequence).

The chain uses TRBV20-1 and TRBJ2-3, with 8 bases fitting TRBD2. V lost 0 bases to trimming and J lost 3 bases; unmatched junction nucleotides: 11. The CDR3 totals 17 residues. Germline CDR1 reads DFQATT; CDR2 reads SNEGSKA (reference sequence). The CDR3 sequence is CSARDPREGPRTDTQYF. In DNA, the CDR3 is TGCAGTGCTAGAGATCCTCGGGAGGGCCCGCGAACAGATACGCAGTATTTT.

This sequence joins TRBV5-6 and TRBJ2-7, with 8 bases that match TRBD2. The V segment lost 2 bases and the J segment 2 bases; nucleotides outside the gene matches: 6. Germline V CDR1 and CDR2: SGHDT, YYEEEE. This CDR3 contains 15 residues. The CDR3 reads CASSLDTGRAYEQYF. Written as DNA, the CDR3 is TGTGCCAGCAGCTTAGATACCGGGAGGGCCTACGAGCAGTACTTC.

The chain carries TRBV27 and TRBJ2-7; 9 bases align to TRBD2. In germline, CDR1 is MNHEY, CDR2 SMNVEV (reference sequence). This CDR3 has 13 amino acids. V trimming: 5 bases; J trimming: 3 bases; junction bases outside the gene matches: 2. Written as DNA, the CDR3 is TGTGCCAGCAGTGGACTAGCGAACTACGAGCAGTACTTC. It yields the protein CASSGLANYEQYF.

The gene calls are TRBV18 and TRBJ2-3; 9 bases match TRBD1. This CDR3 comprises 14 residues. The junction had 4 bases not matched to a gene; V was cut back by 3 bases and J by 6 bases. Germline CDR1 KGHSH, CDR2 LQKENI. CDR3 amino acids: CASSPGTGKDTQYF. CDR3 coding DNA: TGTGCCAGCTCACCCGGGACAGGGAAGGATACGCAGTATTTT.

As concerns this clonotype: Given a much more abundant clone one base away, this may be a read error. The J gene is TRBJ2-7, the V gene TRBV6-2 or TRBV6-3; D possibly uses TRBD1 or TRBD2 (5 bases each). Germline assignment: CDR1 MNHEY and CDR2 SVGEGT. The V end lost 5 bases, the J end lost 5 bases, and 19 bases lay between the germline ends. The CDR3 extends over 15 amino acids. CDR3 coding DNA: TGTGCCAGCAGTCCGACCGCGAGAGGGGTCCACGAGCAGTACTTC. As protein: CASSPTARGVHEQYF.

The J gene is TRBJ2-7, the V gene TRBV28, with D tentatively TRBD2 (5 bases). Per the germline V gene, CDR1 is MDHEN and CDR2 is SYDVKM. The CDR3 is 15 amino acids. With 2 bases removed from V and 2 bases from J, the gap between germline ends came to 13 bases. CDR3 loop: CASSLLGEGPYEQYF. CDR3 nucleotide sequence: TGTGCCAGCAGTTTACTCGGCGAGGGTCCCTACGAGCAGTACTTC.

This clonotype has a handful of counts. The chain employs TRBV7-8 and TRBJ1-1; D is uncertain. This CDR3 spans 12 amino acids. Germline V CDR1 and CDR2: SGHVS, FQNEAQ. V lost 5 bases, J lost 8 bases, and 12 bases lay in between. In DNA form, the CDR3 reads TGTGCCAGCAGCCCCAACCGGATCGAAGCTTTCTTT. This gives the protein CASSPNRIEAFF.

The sample holds many counts of this clonotype. The chain couples TRBV2 to TRBJ2-7; 7 bases are shared with TRBD2. The CDR3 length is 13 residues. J was trimmed by 6 bases and V by 6 bases; bases with no gene match: 8. CDR1 SNHLY and CDR2 FYNNEI come from the germline V gene. The CDR3 is CASRGGGRSEQYF. The CDR3 region has the DNA TGTGCCAGCAGGGGCGGGGGACGCTCCGAGCAGTACTTC.

This clonotype was recorded many times. This rearrangement joins TRBV6-1 to TRBJ1-2, with 10 bases aligning to TRBD1. Unmatched junction bases numbered 12, after V lost 6 bases and J lost 5 bases. Germline values: CDR1 MNHNS, CDR2 SASEGT. There are 16 residues in the CDR3. The CDR3 coding sequence is TGTGCCAGCAGCACAGACCGGGACAGGGGAGGATATGGCTACACCTTC. Amino acids: CASSTDRDRGGYGYTF.

The chain is built from TRBV12-3 or TRBV12-4 and TRBJ1-2; D ambiguous. The CDR3 has 14 amino acids. Trimming removed 5 bases from V and 0 bases from J, with 10 bases in between. CDR3 DNA sequence: TGTGCCAGCAGTACAGCGTCCCCTAACTATGGCTACACCTTC. Translation: CASSTASPNYGYTF.

The table lists this clonotype with a few counts. CDR3 in amino acids: CASSTIQNSPLHF. The CDR3 DNA reads as TGTGCCAGTAGTACGATACAGAATTCACCCCTCCACTTT. This chain uses TRBV19 with TRBJ1-6; D is undetermined. Germline CDR1 LNHDA, CDR2 SQIVND (reference sequence). V lost 4 bases and J 7 bases, leaving 8 bases between the germline ends. This CDR3 has 13 amino acids. The full variable domain, with the rest looked up from reference TRBV19 and TRBJ1-6, is DGGITQSPKYLFRKEGQNVTLSCEQNLNHDAMYWYRQDPGQGLRLIYYSQIVNDFQKGDIAEGYSVSREKKESFPLTVTSAQKNPTAFYLCASSTIQNSPLHFGNGTRLTVT.

This clonotype was counted between two and nine times. The genes are TRBV3-1 and TRBJ2-7, with 9 bases that match TRBD1. The length of the CDR3 is 17 residues. Germline V gene sequence: CDR1 LGHDT, CDR2 YNNKEL (reference sequence). Trimming took 0 bases from V and 9 from J; bases not matched to a gene: 15. CDR3 bases: TGTGCCAGCAGCCAAGAAGCCACCGGGACAGGGTCTTCTGTGCAGTACTTC. Translation gives CASSQEATGTGSSVQYF.

The genes are TRBV19 and TRBJ2-5, with TRBD1 as a possible D gene (6 bases). The V end was cut by 8 bases, the J end by 5 bases, with 15 bases between. The germline gives CDR1 LNHDA, CDR2 SQIVND (reference sequence). The CDR3 extends over 13 amino acids. CDR3 loop: CASSGRQGETQYF. As DNA, the CDR3 is TGTGCCAGTTCGGGGCGGCAGGGGGAGACCCAGTACTTC.

V gene TRBV6-1 combines with J gene TRBJ2-7, with 9 bases matching TRBD2. The V gene end was trimmed by 0 bases and the J gene end by 5 bases; junction bases not matched to a gene: 5. Looked up from germline, CDR1 is MNHNS and CDR2 is SASEGT. The CDR3 runs 15 residues. CDR3 loop: CASSEAAGLADEQYF. DNA of the CDR3: TGTGCCAGCAGTGAAGCGGCGGGACTAGCCGACGAGCAGTACTTC.

This clonotype was observed many times. The chain combines TRBV3-1 with TRBJ2-7; D gene unclear. Germline V gene sequence: CDR1 LGHDT, CDR2 YNNKEL (reference sequence). The CDR3 is made up of 14 amino acids. V lost 1 base to trimming and J lost 5 bases, with 12 bases between them. The CDR3: CASSQGIVWDEQYF. The CDR3 bases are TGTGCCAGCAGCCAAGGCATAGTATGGGACGAGCAGTACTTC.

This sequence joins TRBV6-1 and TRBJ1-1, with 7 nucleotides matching TRBD1. Trimming at V came to 4 bases and at J to 0 bases, leaving 5 bases not matched to a gene. The CDR3 sequence is 15 residues long. CDR1 MNHNS and CDR2 SASEGT come from the germline V gene. The CDR3 coding sequence is TGTGCCAGCAGTGTCAAGGACAGGTTGAACACTGAAGCTTTCTTT. This sequence encodes CASSVKDRLNTEAFF.

The CDR3 DNA reads TGTGCCAGCAGCTTGCAGGTAGCGGGGGGCAATGAGCAGTTCTTC. Protein: CASSLQVAGGNEQFF. The chain has TRBV7-2 and TRBJ2-1, with 10 positions matching TRBD2. This CDR3 comprises 15 residues. Germline values: CDR1 SGHTA, CDR2 FQGNSA. Unmatched junction bases numbered 5, after V lost 3 bases and J lost 6 bases.

V usage is TRBV9 and J usage is TRBJ2-5; D gene uncertain. Between the trimmed V and J ends, which lost 0 bases and 5 bases, there was a span of 17 bases. CDR3 length: 16 amino acids. Germline V gene lookup returns CDR1 SGDLS and CDR2 YYNGEE. CDR3 sequence reads: CASSVEEAFGRETQYF. DNA of the CDR3: TGTGCCAGCAGCGTAGAGGAAGCGTTTGGTAGGGAGACCCAGTACTTC.

This clonotype was picked up a small number of times. The CDR3 nucleotides read TGCAGCGTTGCCCCACAGGGTAGGAACGAGCAGTACTTC. It encodes CSVAPQGRNEQYF. This sequence joins TRBV29-1 and TRBJ2-7; TRBD1 is a possible D gene (6 bases). V was pared by 4 bases and J by 5 bases, with 15 bases between. Germline-derived CDR1 and CDR2 are SQVTM and ANQGSEA. This CDR3 has 13 residues.